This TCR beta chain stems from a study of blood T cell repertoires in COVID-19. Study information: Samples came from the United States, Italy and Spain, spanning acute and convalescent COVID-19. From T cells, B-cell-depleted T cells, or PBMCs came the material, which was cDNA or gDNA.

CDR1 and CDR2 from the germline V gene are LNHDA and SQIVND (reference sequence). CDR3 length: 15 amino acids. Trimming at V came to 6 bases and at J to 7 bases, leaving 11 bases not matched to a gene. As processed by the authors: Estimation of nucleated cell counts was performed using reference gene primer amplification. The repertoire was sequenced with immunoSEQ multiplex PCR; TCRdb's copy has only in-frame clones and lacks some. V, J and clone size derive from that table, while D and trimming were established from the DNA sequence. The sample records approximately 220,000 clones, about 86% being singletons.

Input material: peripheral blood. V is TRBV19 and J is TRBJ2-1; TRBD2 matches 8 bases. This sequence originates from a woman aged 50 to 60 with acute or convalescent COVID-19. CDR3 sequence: CASSPPVAGINEQFF. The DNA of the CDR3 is TGTGCCAGTAGCCCTCCGGTAGCGGGGATAAATGAGCAGTTCTTC.